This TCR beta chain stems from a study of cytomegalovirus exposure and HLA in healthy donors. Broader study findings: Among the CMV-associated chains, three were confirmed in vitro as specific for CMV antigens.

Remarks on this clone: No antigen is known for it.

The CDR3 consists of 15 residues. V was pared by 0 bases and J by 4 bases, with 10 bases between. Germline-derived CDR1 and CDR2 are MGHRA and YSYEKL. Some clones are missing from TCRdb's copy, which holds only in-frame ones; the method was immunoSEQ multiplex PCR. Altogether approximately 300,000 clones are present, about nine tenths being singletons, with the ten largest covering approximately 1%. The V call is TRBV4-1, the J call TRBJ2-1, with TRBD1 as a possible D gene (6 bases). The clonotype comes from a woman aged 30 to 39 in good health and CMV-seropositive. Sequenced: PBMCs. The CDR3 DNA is TGCGCCAGCAGCCAAGAGGGACAACCTTACAATGAGCAGTTCTTC. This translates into CASSQEGQPYNEQFF.